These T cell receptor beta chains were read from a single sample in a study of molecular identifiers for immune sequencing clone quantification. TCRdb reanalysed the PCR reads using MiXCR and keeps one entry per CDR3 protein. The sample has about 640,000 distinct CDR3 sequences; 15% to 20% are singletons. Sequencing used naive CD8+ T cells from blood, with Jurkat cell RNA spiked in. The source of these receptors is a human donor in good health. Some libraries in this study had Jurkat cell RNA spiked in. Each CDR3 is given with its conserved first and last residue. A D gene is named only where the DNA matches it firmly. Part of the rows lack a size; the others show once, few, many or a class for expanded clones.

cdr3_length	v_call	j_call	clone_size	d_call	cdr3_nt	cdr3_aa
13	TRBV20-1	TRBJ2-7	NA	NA	TGCAGTGCTAGTAGGGACACTGGCTGGGAGCAGTACTTC	CSASRDTGWEQYF
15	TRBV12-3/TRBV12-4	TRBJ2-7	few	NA	TGTGCCAGCAGTTTTCAATTCTCCAATCTCTACGAGCAGTACTTC	CASSFQFSNLYEQYF
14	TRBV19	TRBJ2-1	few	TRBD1	TGTGCCAGTAGTATGGGACAGGGGGACAATGAGCAGTTCTTC	CASSMGQGDNEQFF
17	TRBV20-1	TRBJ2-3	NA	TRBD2	TGCAGTGCTAGAGATCTGGGACTAGCGGGAGAAGGAGATACGCAGTATTTT	CSARDLGLAGEGDTQYF
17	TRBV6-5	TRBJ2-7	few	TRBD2	TGTGCCAGCAGTTACTCCTTGGGACTAGCGGGAGAGTTGGGCCAGTACTTC	CASSYSLGLAGELGQYF
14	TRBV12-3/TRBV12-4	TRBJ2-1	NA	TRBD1	TGTGCCAGCAACGCCGACAGGGAAAAAAATGAGCAGTTCTTC	CASNADREKNEQFF
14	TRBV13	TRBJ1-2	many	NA	TGTGCCAGCAGGTGGAGGGGAGGCACCTATGGCTACACCTTC	CASRWRGGTYGYTF
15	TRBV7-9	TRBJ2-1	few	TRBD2	TGTGCCAGCAGCTGGAGCGGGGGGTACTACAATGAGCAGTTCTTC	CASSWSGGYYNEQFF
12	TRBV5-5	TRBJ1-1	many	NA	TGTGCCAGCAGCTGGAATGACAGGGAAGCTTTCTTT	CASSWNDREAFF
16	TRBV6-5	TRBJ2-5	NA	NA	TGTGCCAGCAGTTACTCCCTCGTACACAGGGAAGAGACCCGGTACTTC	CASSYSLVHREETRYF
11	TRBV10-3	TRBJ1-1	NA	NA	TGTGCCACCTCAAGGAACACTGAAGCTTTCTTT	CATSRNTEAFF
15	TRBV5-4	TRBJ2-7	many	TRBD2	TGTGCCAGCAGCCCGAGCGGGAGTCCCCCCTACGAGCAGTACTTC	CASSPSGSPPYEQYF
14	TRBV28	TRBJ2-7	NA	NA	TGTGCCAGCAGTTTATTAGAGAATTCCTACGAGCAGTACTTC	CASSLLENSYEQYF
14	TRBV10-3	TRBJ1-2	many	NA	TGTGCCATCAGTGAGTCCCCAGTTAACTATGGCTACACCTTC	CAISESPVNYGYTF
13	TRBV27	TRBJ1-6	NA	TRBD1	TGTGCCAGCAGTCCATGGACAGGGACACCCCTCCACTTT	CASSPWTGTPLHF
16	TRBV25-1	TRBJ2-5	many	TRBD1	TGTGCCAGCAGTACGTTTGAACAGGGGTACCAAGAGACCCAGTACTTC	CASSTFEQGYQETQYF
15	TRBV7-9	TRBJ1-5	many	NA	TGTGCCAGCAGCCCCCTCTCTGGGTTTCGGCAGCCCCAGCATTTT	CASSPLSGFRQPQHF
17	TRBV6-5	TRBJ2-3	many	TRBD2	TGTGCCAGCAGTTACTCGAGCCTAGCGGGACGCACAGATACGCAGTATTTT	CASSYSSLAGRTDTQYF
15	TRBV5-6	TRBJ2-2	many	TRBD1	TGTGCCAGCAGCGGGGGACAGACGAACACCGGGGAGCTGTTTTTT	CASSGGQTNTGELFF
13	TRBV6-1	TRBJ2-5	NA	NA	TGTGCCAGCAGGGAGGGAGTCCTAGAGACCCAGTACTTC	CASREGVLETQYF
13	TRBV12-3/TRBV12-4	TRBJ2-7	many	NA	TGTGCCAGCAGTCCAGTGGGGCCCCCCGAGCAGTACTTC	CASSPVGPPEQYF
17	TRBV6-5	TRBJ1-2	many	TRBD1	TGTGCCAGCAGCCCCGGGACAGGGGGTACAAAAACGGACGGCTACACCTTC	CASSPGTGGTKTDGYTF
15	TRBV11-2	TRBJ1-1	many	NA	TGTGCCAGCAGCTTAGAGTTCGGGGAGCGCACTGAAGCTTTCTTT	CASSLEFGERTEAFF
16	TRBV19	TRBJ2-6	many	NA	TGTGCCAGTACCAGTATTACCGGCTCTGGGGCCAACGTCCTGACTTTC	CASTSITGSGANVLTF
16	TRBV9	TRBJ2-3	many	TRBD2	TGTGCCAGCAGCGCTTCACTAGCGGGAGGGCCAGATACGCAGTATTTT	CASSASLAGGPDTQYF
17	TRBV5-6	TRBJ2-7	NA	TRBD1	TGTGCCAGCAGCCTTGCTGGGACAGCCCCTATGGTCTACGAGCAGTACTTC	CASSLAGTAPMVYEQYF
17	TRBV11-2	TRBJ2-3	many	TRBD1	TGTGCCAGCAGCTTAGTGACAGGGCAACTTAGCACAGATACGCAGTATTTT	CASSLVTGQLSTDTQYF
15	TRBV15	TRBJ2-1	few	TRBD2	TGTGCCACCAGCAGGGGTAGCGGGAGGGCCTATGAGCAGTTCTTC	CATSRGSGRAYEQFF
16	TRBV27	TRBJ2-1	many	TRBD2	TGTGCCAGCAGTTTAGTTCTAGCGGGAGGGCCGGGTGAGCAGTTCTTC	CASSLVLAGGPGEQFF
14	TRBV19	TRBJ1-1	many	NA	TGTGCCAGTAGTATTGCCCCTCTCAACACTGAAGCTTTCTTT	CASSIAPLNTEAFF
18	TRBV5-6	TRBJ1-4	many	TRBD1	TGTGCCAGCAGCCTTCTTGGGGACAGGGGAGCCCCTAATGAAAAACTGTTTTTT	CASSLLGDRGAPNEKLFF
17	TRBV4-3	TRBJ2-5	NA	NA	TGCGCCAGCAGCCACCGCGCCCGCGGAGAGCTCCGCAGCCCCCAGTACTTC	CASSHRARGELRSPQYF
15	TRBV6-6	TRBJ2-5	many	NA	TGTGCCAGCAGTTACGGAGTCGCGGGATGGGAGACCCAGTACTTC	CASSYGVAGWETQYF
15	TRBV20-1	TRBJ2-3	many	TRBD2	TGCAGTGCCACCTGGGAGCGGGAGCTGACAGATACGCAGTATTTT	CSATWERELTDTQYF
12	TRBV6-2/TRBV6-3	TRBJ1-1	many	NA	TGTGCCAGCAGTCCGGGGGCTTTGGAAGCTTTCTTT	CASSPGALEAFF
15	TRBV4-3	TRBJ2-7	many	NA	TGCGCCAGCAGCCAAGATCCAGGATCCGGTTACGAGCAGTACTTC	CASSQDPGSGYEQYF
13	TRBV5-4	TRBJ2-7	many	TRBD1	TGTGCCAGCAGCTTTCAGGGGGTATACGAGCAGTACTTC	CASSFQGVYEQYF
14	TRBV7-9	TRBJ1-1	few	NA	TGTGCCAGCAGCTCCCCGGAAACCAAACCTGAAGCTTTCTTT	CASSSPETKPEAFF
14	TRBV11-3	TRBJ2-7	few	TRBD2	TGTGCCAGCAGCCATACTAGCGGGACCCACGAGCAGTACTTC	CASSHTSGTHEQYF
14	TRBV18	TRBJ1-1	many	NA	TGTGCCAGCTCACCAGGACCGAGCCTAACTGAAGCTTTCTTT	CASSPGPSLTEAFF
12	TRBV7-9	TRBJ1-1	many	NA	TGTGCCAGCAGCTTCCGTCTCTATGAAGCTTTCTTT	CASSFRLYEAFF
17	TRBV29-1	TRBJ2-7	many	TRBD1	TGCAGCGTTGAAACCGCGGTAAACAGGGGCGGGCCCTACGAGCAGTACTTC	CSVETAVNRGGPYEQYF
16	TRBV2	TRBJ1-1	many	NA	TGTGCCAGCAGTGAAGGGTTGGGCAGGGTAAACACTGAAGCTTTCTTT	CASSEGLGRVNTEAFF
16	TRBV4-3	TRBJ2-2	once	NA	TGCGCCAGCAGCCAAGATCTAGGGCTGAACACCGGGGAGCTGTTTTTT	CASSQDLGLNTGELFF
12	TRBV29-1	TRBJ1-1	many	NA	TGCAGCGTTCAGGTGATGAACACTGAAGCTTTCTTT	CSVQVMNTEAFF
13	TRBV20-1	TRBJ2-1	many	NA	TGCAGTGCTAGCCTAGCGACCTACAATGAGCAGTTCTTC	CSASLATYNEQFF
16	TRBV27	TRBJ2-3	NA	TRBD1	TGTGCCAGCAGTTGGGGACAGGGGGCGCCTCCAGATACGCAGTATTTT	CASSWGQGAPPDTQYF
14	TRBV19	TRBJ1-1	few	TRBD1	TGTGCCAGTAGTATGCAGGGGGCCCACACTGAAGCTTTCTTT	CASSMQGAHTEAFF
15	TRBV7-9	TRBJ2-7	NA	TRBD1	TGTGCCAGCAGCGTCCGGGACAGGGGGCTTGATGAGCAGTACTTC	CASSVRDRGLDEQYF
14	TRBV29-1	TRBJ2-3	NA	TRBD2	TGCAGCGTTGCCTCGGTGGGGGGGGCAGATACGCAGTATTTT	CSVASVGGADTQYF
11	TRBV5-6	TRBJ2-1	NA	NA	TGTGCCAGCAGCTCAACAGTGGAGCAGTTCTTC	CASSSTVEQFF